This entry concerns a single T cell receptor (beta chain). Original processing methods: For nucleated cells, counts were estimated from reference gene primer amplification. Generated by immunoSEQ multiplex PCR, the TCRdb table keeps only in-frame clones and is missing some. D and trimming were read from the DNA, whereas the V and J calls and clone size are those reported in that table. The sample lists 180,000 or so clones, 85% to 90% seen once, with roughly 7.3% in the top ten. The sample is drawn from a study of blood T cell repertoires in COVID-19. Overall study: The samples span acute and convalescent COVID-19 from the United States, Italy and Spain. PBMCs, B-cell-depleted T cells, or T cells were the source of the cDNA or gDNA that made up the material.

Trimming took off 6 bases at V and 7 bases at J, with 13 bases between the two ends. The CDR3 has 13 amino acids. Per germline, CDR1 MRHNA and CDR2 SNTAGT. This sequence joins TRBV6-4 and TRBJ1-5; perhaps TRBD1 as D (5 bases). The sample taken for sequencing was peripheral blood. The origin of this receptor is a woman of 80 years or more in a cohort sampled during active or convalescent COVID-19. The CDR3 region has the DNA TGTGCCAGCAGCAGGGAGGAAGAACAGCCCCAGCATTTT. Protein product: CASSREEEQPQHF.